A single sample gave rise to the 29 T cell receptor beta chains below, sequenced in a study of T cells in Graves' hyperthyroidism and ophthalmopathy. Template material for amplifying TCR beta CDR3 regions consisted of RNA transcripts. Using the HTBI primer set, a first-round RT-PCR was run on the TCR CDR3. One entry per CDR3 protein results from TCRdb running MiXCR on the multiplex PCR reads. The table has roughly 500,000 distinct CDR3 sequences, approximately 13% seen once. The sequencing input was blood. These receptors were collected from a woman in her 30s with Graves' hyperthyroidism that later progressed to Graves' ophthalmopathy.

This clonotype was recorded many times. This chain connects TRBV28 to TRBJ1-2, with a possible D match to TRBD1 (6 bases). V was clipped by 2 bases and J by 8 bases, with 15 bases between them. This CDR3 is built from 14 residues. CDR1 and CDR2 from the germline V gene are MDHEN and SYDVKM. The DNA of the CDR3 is TGTGCCAGCAGTTTACGGGGACAAGAAGGAGGCTACACCTTC. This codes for CASSLRGQEGGYTF.

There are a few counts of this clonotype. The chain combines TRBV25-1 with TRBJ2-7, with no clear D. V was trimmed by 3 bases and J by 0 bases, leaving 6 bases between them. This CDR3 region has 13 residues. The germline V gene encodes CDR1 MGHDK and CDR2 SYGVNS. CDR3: CASSDRYSYEQYF. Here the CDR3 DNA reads TGTGCCAGCAGTGATCGGTACTCCTACGAGCAGTACTTC.

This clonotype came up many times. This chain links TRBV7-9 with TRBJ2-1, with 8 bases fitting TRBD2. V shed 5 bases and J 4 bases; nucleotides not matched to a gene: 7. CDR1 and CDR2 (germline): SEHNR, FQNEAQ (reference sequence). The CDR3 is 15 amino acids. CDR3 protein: CASSPFGGGYNEQFF. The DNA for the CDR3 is TGTGCCAGCAGCCCTTTTGGCGGGGGGTACAATGAGCAGTTCTTC.

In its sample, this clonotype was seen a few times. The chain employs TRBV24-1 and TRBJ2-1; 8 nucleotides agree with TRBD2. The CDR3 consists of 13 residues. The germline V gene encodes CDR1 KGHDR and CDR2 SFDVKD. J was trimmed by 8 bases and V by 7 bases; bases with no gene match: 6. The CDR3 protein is CATRGSREDEQFF. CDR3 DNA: TGTGCCACCAGAGGGTCGCGGGAGGATGAGCAGTTCTTC.

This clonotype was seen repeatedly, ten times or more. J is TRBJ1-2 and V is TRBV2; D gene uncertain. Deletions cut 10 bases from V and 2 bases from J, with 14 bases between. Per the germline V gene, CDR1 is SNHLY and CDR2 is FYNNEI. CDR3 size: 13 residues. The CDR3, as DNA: TGTGCCACCCAGAGGCAGATCAACTATGGCTACACCTTC. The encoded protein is CATQRQINYGYTF.

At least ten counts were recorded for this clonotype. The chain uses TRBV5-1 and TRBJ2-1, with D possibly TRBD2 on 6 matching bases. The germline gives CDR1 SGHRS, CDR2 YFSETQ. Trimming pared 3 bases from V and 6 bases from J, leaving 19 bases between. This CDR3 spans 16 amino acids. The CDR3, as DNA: TGCGCCAGCAGCTCTGTCCGGGGGTCGCTCGGCAATGAGCAGTTCTTC. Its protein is CASSSVRGSLGNEQFF. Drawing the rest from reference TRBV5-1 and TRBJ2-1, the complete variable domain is KAGVTQTPRYLIKTRGQQVTLSCSPISGHRSVSWYQQTPGQGLQFLFEYFSETQRNKGNFPGRFSGRQFSNSRSEMNVSTLELGDSALYLCASSSVRGSLGNEQFFGPGTRLTVL.

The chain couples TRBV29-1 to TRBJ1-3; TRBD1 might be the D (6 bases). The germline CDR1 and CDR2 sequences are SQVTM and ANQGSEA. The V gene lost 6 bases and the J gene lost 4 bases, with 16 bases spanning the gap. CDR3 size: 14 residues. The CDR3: CSVVVTGTGNTIYF. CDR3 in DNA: TGCAGCGTGGTCGTCACAGGGACGGGAAACACCATATATTTT.

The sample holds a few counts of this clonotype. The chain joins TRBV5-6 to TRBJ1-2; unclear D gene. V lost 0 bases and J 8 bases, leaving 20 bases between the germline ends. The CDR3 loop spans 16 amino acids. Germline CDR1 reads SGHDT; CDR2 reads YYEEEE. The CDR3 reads CASSLGTAQRQFGYTF. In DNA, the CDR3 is TGTGCCAGCAGCTTGGGAACAGCCCAAAGGCAGTTCGGCTACACCTTC.

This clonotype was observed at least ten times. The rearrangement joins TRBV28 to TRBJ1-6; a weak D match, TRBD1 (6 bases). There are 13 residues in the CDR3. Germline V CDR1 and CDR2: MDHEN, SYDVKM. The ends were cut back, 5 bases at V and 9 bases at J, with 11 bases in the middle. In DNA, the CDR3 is TGTGCCAGCAGTACAACAGGGAGTTCACCCCTCCACTTT. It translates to CASSTTGSSPLHF.

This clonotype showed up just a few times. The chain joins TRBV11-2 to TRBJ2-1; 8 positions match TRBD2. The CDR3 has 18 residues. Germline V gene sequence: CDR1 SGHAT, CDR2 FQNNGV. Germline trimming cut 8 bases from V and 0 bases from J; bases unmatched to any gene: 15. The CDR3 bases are TGTGCCAGCTCACCAAAAATGCTCGCGGGAGGCTCCTACAATGAGCAGTTCTTC. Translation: CASSPKMLAGGSYNEQFF.

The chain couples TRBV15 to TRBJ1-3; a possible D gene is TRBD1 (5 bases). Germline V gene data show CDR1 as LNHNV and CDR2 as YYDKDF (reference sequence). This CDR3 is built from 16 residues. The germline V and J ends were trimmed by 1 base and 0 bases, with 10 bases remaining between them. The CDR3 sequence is CATSRGKGDSGNTIYF. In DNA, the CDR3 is TGTGCCACCAGCAGAGGGAAAGGGGACTCTGGAAACACCATATATTTT.

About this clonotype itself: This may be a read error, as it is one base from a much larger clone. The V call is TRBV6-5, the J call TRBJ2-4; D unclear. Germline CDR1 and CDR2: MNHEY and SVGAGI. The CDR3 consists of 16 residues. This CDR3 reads CAGSYSGARAKNIQYF. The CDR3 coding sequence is TGTGCCGGCAGTTACTCCGGCGCTAGAGCCAAAAACATTCAGTACTTC.

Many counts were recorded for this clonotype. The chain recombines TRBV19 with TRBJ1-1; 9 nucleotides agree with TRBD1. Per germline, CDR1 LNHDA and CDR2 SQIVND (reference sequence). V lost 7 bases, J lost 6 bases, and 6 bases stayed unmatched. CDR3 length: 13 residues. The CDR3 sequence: CASNWDRDAEAFF. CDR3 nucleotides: TGTGCCAGTAACTGGGACAGGGACGCTGAAGCTTTCTTT.

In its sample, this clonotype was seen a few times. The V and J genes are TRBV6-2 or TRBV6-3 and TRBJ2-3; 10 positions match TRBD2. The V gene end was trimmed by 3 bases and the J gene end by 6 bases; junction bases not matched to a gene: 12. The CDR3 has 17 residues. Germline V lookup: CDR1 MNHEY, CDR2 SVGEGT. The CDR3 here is CASSYTGSGGIRDTQYF. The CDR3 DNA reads TGTGCCAGCAGTTATACGGGTAGCGGGGGGATCAGGGATACGCAGTATTTT.

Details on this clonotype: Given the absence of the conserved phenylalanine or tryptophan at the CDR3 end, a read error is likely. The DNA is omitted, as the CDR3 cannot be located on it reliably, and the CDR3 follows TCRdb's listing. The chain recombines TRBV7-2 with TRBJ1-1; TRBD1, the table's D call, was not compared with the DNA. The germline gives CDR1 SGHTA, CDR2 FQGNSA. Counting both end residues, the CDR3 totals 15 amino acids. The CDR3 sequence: CASSPARDMNTEACL.

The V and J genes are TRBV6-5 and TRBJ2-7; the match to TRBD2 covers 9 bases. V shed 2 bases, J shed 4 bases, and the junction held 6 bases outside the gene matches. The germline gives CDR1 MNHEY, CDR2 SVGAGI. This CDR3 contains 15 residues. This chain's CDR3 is CASSYTLAGDYEQYF. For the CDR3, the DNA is TGTGCCAGCAGTTACACACTAGCGGGTGATTACGAGCAGTACTTC.

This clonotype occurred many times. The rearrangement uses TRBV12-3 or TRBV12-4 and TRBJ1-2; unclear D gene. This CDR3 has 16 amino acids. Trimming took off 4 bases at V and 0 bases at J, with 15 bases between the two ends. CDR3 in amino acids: CASSSTRPRANYGYTF. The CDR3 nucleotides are TGTGCCAGCAGTTCAACCCGGCCAAGGGCTAACTATGGCTACACCTTC.

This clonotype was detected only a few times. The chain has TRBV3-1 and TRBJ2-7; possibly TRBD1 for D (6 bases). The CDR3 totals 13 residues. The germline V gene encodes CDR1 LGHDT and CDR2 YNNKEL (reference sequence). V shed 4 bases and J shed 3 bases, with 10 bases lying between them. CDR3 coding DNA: TGTGCCAGCAGCCGTGGGGACATCTACGAGCAGTACTTC. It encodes CASSRGDIYEQYF.

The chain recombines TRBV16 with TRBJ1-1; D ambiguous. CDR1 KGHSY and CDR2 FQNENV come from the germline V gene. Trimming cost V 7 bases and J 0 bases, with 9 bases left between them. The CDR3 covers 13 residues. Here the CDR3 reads CASTQTLNTEAFF. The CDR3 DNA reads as TGTGCCAGCACCCAGACACTGAACACTGAAGCTTTCTTT.

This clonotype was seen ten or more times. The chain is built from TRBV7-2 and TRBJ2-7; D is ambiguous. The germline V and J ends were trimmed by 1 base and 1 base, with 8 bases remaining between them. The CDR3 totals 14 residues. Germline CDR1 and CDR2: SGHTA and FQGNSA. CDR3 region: CASSLDWSSYEQYF. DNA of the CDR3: TGTGCCAGCAGCTTAGATTGGTCATCCTACGAGCAGTACTTC. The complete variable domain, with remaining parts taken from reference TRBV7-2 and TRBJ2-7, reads GAGVSQSPSNKVTEKGKDVELRCDPISGHTALYWYRQSLGQGLEFLIYFQGNSAPDKSGLPSDRFSAERTGGSVSTLTIQRTQQEDSAVYLCASSLDWSSYEQYFGPGTRLTVT.

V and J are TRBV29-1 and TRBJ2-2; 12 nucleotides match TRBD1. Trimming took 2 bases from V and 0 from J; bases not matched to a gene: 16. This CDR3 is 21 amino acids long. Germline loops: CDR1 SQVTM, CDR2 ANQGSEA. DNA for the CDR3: TGCAGCGTTGAATCGCCGCGGGACAGGGGGCTGATTAACGCGAACACCGGGGAGCTGTTTTTT. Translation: CSVESPRDRGLINANTGELFF.

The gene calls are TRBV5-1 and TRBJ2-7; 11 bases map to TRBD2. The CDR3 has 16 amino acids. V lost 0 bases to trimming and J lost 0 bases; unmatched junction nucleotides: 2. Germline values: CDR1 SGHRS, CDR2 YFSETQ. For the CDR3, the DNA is TGCGCCAGCAGCTTGGCTACTAGCGGGAGCTCCTACGAGCAGTACTTC. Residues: CASSLATSGSSYEQYF.

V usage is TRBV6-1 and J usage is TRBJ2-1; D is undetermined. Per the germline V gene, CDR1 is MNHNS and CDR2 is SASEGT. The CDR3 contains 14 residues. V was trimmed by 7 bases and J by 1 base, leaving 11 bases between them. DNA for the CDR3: TGTGCCAGCAAGTTCACCCATTCCTACAATGAGCAGTTCTTC. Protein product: CASKFTHSYNEQFF.

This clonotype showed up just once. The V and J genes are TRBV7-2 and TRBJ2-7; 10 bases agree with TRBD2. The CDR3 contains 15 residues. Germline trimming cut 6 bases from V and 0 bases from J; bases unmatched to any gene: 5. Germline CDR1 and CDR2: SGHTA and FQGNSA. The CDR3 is CASSSTSGISYEQYF. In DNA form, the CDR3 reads TGTGCCAGCAGTTCCACTAGCGGGATCTCCTACGAGCAGTACTTC.

The CDR3 DNA sequence: TGTGCCATCAGTGAGAATGGCGTCGAGAACACCGGGGAGCTGTTTTTT. Translating it yields CAISENGVENTGELFF. The chain uses TRBV10-3 and TRBJ2-2; D is uncertain. V was cut by 2 bases and J by 1 base, with 11 bases left in between. The germline V gene encodes CDR1 ENHRY and CDR2 SYGVKD. The CDR3 loop spans 16 amino acids.

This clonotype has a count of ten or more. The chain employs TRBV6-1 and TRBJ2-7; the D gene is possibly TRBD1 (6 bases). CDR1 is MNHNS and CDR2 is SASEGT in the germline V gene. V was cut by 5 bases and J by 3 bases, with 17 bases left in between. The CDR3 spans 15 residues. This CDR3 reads CASSYTGRGHYEQYF. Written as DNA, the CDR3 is TGTGCCAGCAGTTACACGGGCAGGGGTCACTACGAGCAGTACTTC.

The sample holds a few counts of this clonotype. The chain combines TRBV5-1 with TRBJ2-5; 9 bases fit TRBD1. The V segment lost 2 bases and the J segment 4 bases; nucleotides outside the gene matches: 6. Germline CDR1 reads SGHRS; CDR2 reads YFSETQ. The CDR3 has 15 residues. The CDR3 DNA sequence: TGCGCCAGCAGCTTCCAACAGGGGGCGGGAGAGACCCAGTACTTC. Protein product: CASSFQQGAGETQYF.

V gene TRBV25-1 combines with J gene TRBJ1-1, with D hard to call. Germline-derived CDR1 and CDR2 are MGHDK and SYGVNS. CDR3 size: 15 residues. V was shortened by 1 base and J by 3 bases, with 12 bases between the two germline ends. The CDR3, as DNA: TGTGCCAGCAGTGAATGGGGTAGTGGATACACTGAAGCTTTCTTT. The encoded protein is CASSEWGSGYTEAFF.

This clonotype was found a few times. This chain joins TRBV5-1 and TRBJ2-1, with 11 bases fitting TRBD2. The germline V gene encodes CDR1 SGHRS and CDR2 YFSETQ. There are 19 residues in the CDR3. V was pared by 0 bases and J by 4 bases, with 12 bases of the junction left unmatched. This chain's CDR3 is CASSLGAGAGTSGYNEQFF. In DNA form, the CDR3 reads TGCGCCAGCAGCTTGGGGGCGGGGGCCGGGACTAGCGGATACAATGAGCAGTTCTTC.